This T cell receptor beta chain is from a study of T cells in Graves' hyperthyroidism and ophthalmopathy (dated by TCRdb to the late 2010s). For the study in its entirety: Peripheral blood was sampled at the time of initial diagnosis, prior to any treatment. A discovery cohort of fewer than 110 patients, roughly 40 with Graves' ophthalmopathy and about 58 with stable Graves' hyperthyroidism, was used to find distinguishing TCR V-J signatures. Whether ophthalmopathy could be predicted prospectively was tested in an independent validation cohort made up of under 20 hyperthyroidism patients plus 17 patients who later progressed to ophthalmopathy. The 100 discovery patients were randomly split 7:3 into training and test sets. In several Graves' hyperthyroidism patients, the study also compared T-cell repertoires from thyroid tissue with T-cell repertoires from blood. Following sampling, methimazole starting at 30 mg daily was given to hyperthyroidism patients, and high-dose intravenous methylprednisolone was given to ophthalmopathy patients. The paper reports TCR Vbeta CDR3 sequencing of approximately 130 peripheral blood samples: 43 ophthalmopathy, fewer than 85 hyperthyroidism and around 17 progressor patients. Results the study describes overall, beyond this receptor: Most expanded thyroid clonotypes (frequency above 0.001) were also found in blood, which suggests that blood repertoires may mirror thyroid immune responses. In validation, progression to ophthalmopathy was predicted by the model with 70.59% sensitivity and 72% to 85% specificity, a median of approximately 6.5 months before onset. A 13 V-J signature model separated ophthalmopathy from stable hyperthyroidism, with approximately 86% sensitivity and 81% to 83% specificity in cross-validation and 80%/75% in testing. No statistical method was used to fix the sample size in advance, and group allocation was not hidden from the investigators.

Trimming removed 6 bases from V and 9 bases from J, leaving 24 bases between the germline ends. Including cysteine and phenylalanine, the CDR3 has 16 amino acids. CDR3 DNA is the only sequence kept; it has 48 bases, read in frame from the first base. CDR1 and CDR2 are read off the germline V gene (reference sequence) as MNHEY and SMNVEV. This clonotype has at least ten counts. Its antigen remains undetermined. Per-base quality was not reported, and no clone a single base away is much larger than it. The TCR beta CDR3 regions were amplified from RNA transcripts. For the first round of RT-PCR on the TCR CDR3, the HTBI primer set was used together with the Qiagen OneStep RT-PCR kit. Libraries were constructed in a second round of multiplex PCR, after which size selection and purification were carried out. Libraries were sequenced paired-end with 100 bp reads on an Illumina HiSeq2000. The study's own analysis went as follows. SOAPnuke was used to process the raw data, removing reads that contained adapters or uncalled bases, had a mean Phred below 15, or lacked an exact match to the constant primer or identifier. High-quality paired reads were merged using COPE v1.2.5, and each unique nucleotide sequence was defined as a clonotype. Clonotypes were aligned to IMGT TRBV, TRBD and TRBJ reference segments using MiTCR v1.1. Only V-J combinations with frequency above 0.0001, covering roughly 99% of repertoires, were analysed. A TCS score was defined as the ratio of F50 (clonal expansion) to E x V (chaos), with BLOSUM62-based TCRdist applied between CDR3 peptides within each V-J. Welch's t-statistics and random forest reduced several hundred V-J features to under 15, which were used in a naive Bayes classifier (R e1071). TCRdb trimmed the raw reads at Q25, called clones with MiXCR and kept productive beta chains. Identical CDR3 proteins give one entry, which carries the most common genes and DNA. TCRdb's processing, not the authors', yielded these V and J calls. A total of hundreds of thousands of distinct CDR3 sequences appear in this sample, around 15% of them only once. 3% to 4.5% of the sample is held by the ten biggest clonotypes.

A patient counted as having stable Graves' hyperthyroidism if no progression to ophthalmopathy occurred over 18 months of follow-up. Hyperthyroidism patients were newly diagnosed, with disease duration under 2 months, and aged 18 to 65 years. Exclusion was applied to patients with uncontrolled infections, other autoimmune diseases, pregnancy or lactation. Diagnoses were established on the basis of clinical symptoms, serum thyroxine and TRAb, thyroid ultrasound, and orbital computed tomography. PBMCs were separated from over 9 ml of fresh peripheral blood using Ficoll-Paque density gradient centrifugation. Trizol reagent was used to extract total RNA, and RNA quality was then checked on an Agilent 2100 Bioanalyzer.

The source of this sequence is a woman aged 25-40 years with Graves' hyperthyroidism. Sequencing was done on a sample of blood. This sequence uses TRBV27 and TRBJ2-1, with TRBD2 tentatively as D gene (5 bases match). The CDR3 region reads CASSLTPDSNPSEQFF. The DNA sequence is given as TGTGCCAGCAGCCTAACCCCGGACTCAAACCCGAGTGAGCAGTTCTTC.